These 31 T cell receptor beta chains were sequenced from one sample in a study of Ad26.COV2.S vaccination and SARS-CoV-2 variants. Generated by immunoSEQ multiplex PCR, the TCRdb table keeps only in-frame clones and is missing some. The repertoire consists of a few hundred thousand clones, with approximately 88% occurring once and the leading ten covering under 3%. Treatment: around 19 received Ad26.COV2.S at low or high dose, single or two shots; about 5 received placebo; per-sample allocation not given. Specimen acquisition occurred on day 63 following the initial vaccine or placebo injection. The sequenced sample was peripheral blood, obtained in a trial of Ad26.COV2.S vaccine versus placebo. The receptors originated from a person aged 18-60 years who received the Ad26.COV2.S COVID-19 vaccine or a placebo.

The chain employs TRBV7-9 and TRBJ2-1; D remains unclear. Germline values: CDR1 SEHNR, CDR2 FQNEAQ (reference sequence). Between the trimmed V and J ends, which lost 1 base and 2 bases, there was a span of 12 bases. The CDR3 covers 16 residues. The CDR3 sequence: CASSLVGRLTYNEQFF. CDR3 sequence (DNA): TGTGCCAGCAGCTTAGTTGGCAGGTTGACCTACAATGAGCAGTTCTTC.

This clone was observed at least ten times. The rearrangement links TRBV30 to TRBJ2-3; D is undetermined. This CDR3 is 14 amino acids long. Trimming pared 4 bases from V and 0 bases from J, leaving 11 bases between. CDR1 and CDR2 (germline): GTSNPN, SVGIG (reference sequence). CDR3 sequence (DNA): TGTGCCTGGAAAGTAGCAGTTAGCACAGATACGCAGTATTTT. As protein: CAWKVAVSTDTQYF.

The chain uses TRBV7-2 and TRBJ1-4, with a possible D match to TRBD1 (5 bases). The V end lost 4 bases, the J end lost 7 bases, and 16 bases lay between the germline ends. CDR1 and CDR2 (germline): SGHTA, FQGNSA. The CDR3 extends over 15 amino acids. The CDR3 sequence: CASSSETMRGEKLFF. The CDR3 DNA reads as TGTGCCAGCAGCTCGGAAACGATGAGGGGTGAAAAACTGTTTTTT.

This sequence joins TRBV7-2 and TRBJ1-5; a weak D match, TRBD1 (6 bases). V was shortened by 2 bases and J by 3 bases, with 8 bases between the two germline ends. Germline V CDR1 and CDR2: SGHTA, FQGNSA. CDR3 length equals 14 residues. CDR3 amino acids: CASSLTGANQPQHF. The DNA for the CDR3 is TGTGCCAGCAGCTTAACGGGGGCCAATCAGCCCCAGCATTTT.

The chain couples TRBV5-4 to TRBJ2-7; D gene ambiguous. The germline V and J ends were trimmed by 3 bases and 2 bases, with 12 bases remaining between them. CDR1 and CDR2 (germline): SGHNT, YYREEE (reference sequence). This CDR3 comprises 14 residues. This CDR3 reads CASSYMGNPYEQYF. For the CDR3, the DNA is TGTGCCAGCAGCTACATGGGGAATCCCTACGAGCAGTACTTC.

The CDR3 DNA reads TGTGCCAGCAGCTTAGATGGGGGGGCGGTTGGCACAGATACGCAGTATTTT. It yields the protein CASSLDGGAVGTDTQYF. V is TRBV11-2 and J is TRBJ2-3; D is possibly TRBD2 (7 bases). Trimming took 0 bases from V and 1 from J, leaving 14 bases between them. The CDR3 runs to 17 residues. In germline, CDR1 is SGHAT, CDR2 FQNNGV.

This clone has more than one count but fewer than ten. In DNA, the CDR3 is TGTGCCAGCAGTTTCGGGGGTGCATCGGGAGAGACCCAGTACTTC. This encodes CASSFGGASGETQYF. V usage is TRBV6-2 or TRBV6-3 and J usage is TRBJ2-5; D might be TRBD2 (6 bases). Trimming cost V 4 bases and J 4 bases, with 16 bases left between them. CDR3 length: 15 residues. Germline V gene data show CDR1 as MNHEY and CDR2 as SVGEGT.

This clone was found once. The CDR3 is CASSLVWETQYF. The CDR3 DNA reads as TGTGCCAGCAGCCTGGTTTGGGAGACCCAGTACTTC. This rearrangement joins TRBV7-2 to TRBJ2-5, with D unclear. V was clipped by 5 bases and J by 5 bases, with 9 bases between them. The germline CDR1 and CDR2 sequences are SGHTA and FQGNSA. This CDR3 has 12 residues.

The V and J genes are TRBV4-3 and TRBJ2-7; 10 nucleotides match TRBD1. J lost 0 bases, V lost 0 bases, and 5 bases had no gene match. Per the germline V gene, CDR1 is LGHNA and CDR2 is YSLEER. The CDR3 consists of 17 residues. The CDR3: CASSQDARQGASYEQYF. The CDR3 bases are TGCGCCAGCAGCCAAGATGCGAGACAGGGGGCCTCCTACGAGCAGTACTTC.

The chain has TRBV7-2 and TRBJ2-2; 13 bases match TRBD2. The CDR3 sequence is 18 residues long. CDR1 is SGHTA, CDR2 FQGNSA, per germline. With V trimmed by 0 bases and J by 7 bases, 8 bases remained unmatched. This chain's CDR3 is CASSLAQLAGGPGGELFF. The CDR3 region has the DNA TGTGCCAGCAGCTTAGCGCAACTAGCGGGGGGGCCAGGCGGGGAGCTGTTTTTT.

With respect to this clone: At one boundary the junction diverges from the germline segment, which might be a read error. The DNA of the CDR3 is TGTGCCAGCAGTTACCCGGGACAGCAGTTT. This codes for CASSYPGQQF. The rearrangement joins TRBV6-7 to TRBJ2-3; TRBD1 aligns across 7 bases. TRBV6-7 is reported as an ORF; its role is uncertain. The CDR3 consists of 10 residues.

A word on this clone: Sequence at one end of the junction differs from germline and may be a read error. J is TRBJ2-1 and V is TRBV15, with D tentatively TRBD1 (6 bases). The length of the CDR3 is 13 residues. Germline V gene data show CDR1 as LNHNV and CDR2 as YYDKDF (reference sequence). CDR3 region: CATSRGQEIFPLF. The DNA of the CDR3 is TGTGCCACCAGCAGAGGACAGGAGATTTTCCCCCTCTTC.

V and J are TRBV5-5 and TRBJ1-4, with 7 bases aligning to TRBD1. The CDR3 sequence is 17 residues long. V lost 4 bases and J lost 6; bases outside the gene matches: 15. From germline, CDR1 is SGHKS and CDR2 YYEKEE (reference sequence). CDR3 DNA: TGTGCCAGCAGCACCGAAGGCCCGACAGGGACCTATGAAAAACTGTTTTTT. Translated: CASSTEGPTGTYEKLFF.

The CDR3 DNA follows: TGTGCCAGTGTTAACGGAAACTATGGCTACACCTTC. As protein: CASVNGNYGYTF. J is TRBJ1-2 and V is TRBV19; the D is unclear. Germline V gives CDR1 LNHDA, CDR2 SQIVND (reference sequence). V lost 8 bases and J lost 2, with 9 bases in between. The CDR3 sequence is 12 residues long.

This chain uses TRBV30 with TRBJ1-5, with 9 positions matching TRBD1. The CDR3 spans 17 residues. V lost 5 bases to trimming and J lost 5 bases; unmatched junction nucleotides: 16. In germline, CDR1 is GTSNPN, CDR2 SVGIG (reference sequence). The CDR3 sequence is CAWEAPTGGYQDQPQHF. The CDR3 nucleotides read TGTGCCTGGGAGGCCCCGACAGGGGGTTATCAGGATCAGCCCCAGCATTTT.

A single count supports this clone. This chain links TRBV9 with TRBJ1-2, with D uncertain. V lost 4 bases and J 4 bases, leaving 11 bases between the germline ends. Germline CDR1 and CDR2: SGDLS and YYNGEE. The CDR3 spans 13 residues. CDR3 bases: TGTGCCAGCAGCCCCGGACCGGCCTATGGCTACACCTTC. It codes for CASSPGPAYGYTF.

The V call is TRBV6-1, the J call TRBJ1-2; D may be TRBD1 (6 bases). The V gene's germline CDR1 is MNHNS and CDR2 SASEGT. Trimming shortened V by 2 bases and J by 4 bases, and 17 bases separated the two germline ends. The CDR3 runs 16 residues. CDR3 loop: CASSEWVEQGRYGYTF. The CDR3 nucleotides are TGTGCCAGCAGTGAATGGGTGGAGCAGGGGCGCTATGGCTACACCTTC.

The V and J genes are TRBV5-1 and TRBJ2-5; no reliable D call. The CDR3 is made up of 13 amino acids. Germline values: CDR1 SGHRS, CDR2 YFSETQ. The germline V and J ends were trimmed by 0 bases and 0 bases, with 3 bases remaining between them. The CDR3 DNA is TGCGCCAGCAGCTTGGGAAACCAAGAGACCCAGTACTTC. It is translated as CASSLGNQETQYF.

This clone was found once. V and J are TRBV7-9 and TRBJ1-2; D ambiguous. The V and J ends lost 7 bases and 3 bases respectively, with 21 bases between them. The CDR3 loop spans 16 amino acids. CDR1 is SEHNR and CDR2 is FQNEAQ in the germline V gene (reference sequence). The CDR3 nucleotides read TGTGCCAGCACCTTCTTCCCCCTGGTTGGGGACTATGGCTACACCTTC. Translation gives CASTFFPLVGDYGYTF.

V is TRBV10-3 and J is TRBJ2-5, with TRBD1 matching 7 bases. Losses at the gene ends were 4 bases for V and 9 bases for J; bases not matched to a gene: 8. The CDR3 is 13 amino acids. In germline, CDR1 is ENHRY, CDR2 SYGVKD. CDR3 nucleotides: TGTGCCATCAGTGCCACGACAGGGATCTCCCAGTACTTC. It encodes CAISATTGISQYF.

V is TRBV7-8 and J is TRBJ1-1, with 8 bases lining up with TRBD1. CDR3 size: 13 residues. V was pared by 5 bases and J by 4 bases, with 3 bases of the junction left unmatched. The germline V gene encodes CDR1 SGHVS and CDR2 FQNEAQ. CDR3 residues: CASSPGGFTEAFF. CDR3 coding DNA: TGTGCCAGCAGCCCAGGGGGCTTCACTGAAGCTTTCTTT.

This rearrangement joins TRBV11-2 to TRBJ2-3, with 11 bases matching TRBD2. V gave up 5 bases and J gave up 0 bases; unmatched junction bases: 4. CDR1 is SGHAT, CDR2 FQNNGV, per germline. The CDR3 covers 16 residues. The CDR3 reads CASSLLAGASTDTQYF. Here the CDR3 DNA reads TGTGCCAGCAGCCTACTAGCGGGGGCTAGCACAGATACGCAGTATTTT.

This chain connects TRBV5-1 to TRBJ2-5, with D uncertain. The CDR3 is made up of 14 amino acids. Per germline, CDR1 SGHRS and CDR2 YFSETQ. Trimming stripped 0 bases from V and 4 bases from J, with 10 bases between. The CDR3 DNA reads as TGCGCCAGCAGCTTGGCAGTGGCAGGAGAGACCCAGTACTTC. It translates to CASSLAVAGETQYF.

This sequence joins TRBV7-9 and TRBJ1-2; TRBD1 matches at 9 bases. The V segment lost 8 bases and the J segment 4 bases; nucleotides outside the gene matches: 14. This CDR3 is 16 amino acids long. Germline V gene data show CDR1 as SEHNR and CDR2 as FQNEAQ (reference sequence). The CDR3 protein is CASSPKGGQGVYGYTF. The DNA of the CDR3 is TGTGCCAGCTCCCCAAAAGGGGGACAGGGTGTCTATGGCTACACCTTC.

In this sample, this clone turned up once. This sequence joins TRBV15 and TRBJ2-1; TRBD2 matches 9 bases. V gave up 1 base and J gave up 3 bases; unmatched junction bases: 4. Germline-derived CDR1 and CDR2 are LNHNV and YYDKDF (reference sequence). CDR3 length: 16 residues. CDR3 DNA: TGTGCCACCAGCAGAGTAAGAGCGGGAGGCTACAATGAGCAGTTCTTC. This encodes CATSRVRAGGYNEQFF.

This clone has only a few counts. In DNA, the CDR3 is TGCAGCGTTGAGAATGGGGGGTCCGGGGAGCTGTTTTTT. It yields the protein CSVENGGSGELFF. The rearrangement joins TRBV29-1 to TRBJ2-2; a weak D match, TRBD2 (6 bases). The V and J ends lost 3 bases and 6 bases respectively, with 11 bases between them. Germline V CDR1 and CDR2: SQVTM, ANQGSEA. The CDR3 runs to 13 residues.

In its sample, this clone was seen a few times. The chain's CDR3 is CASSESKRGGHNEQFF. CDR3 in DNA: TGTGCCAGCAGTGAGTCAAAGCGGGGGGGTCACAATGAGCAGTTCTTC. This chain connects TRBV6-2 or TRBV6-3 to TRBJ2-1, with 10 bases identical to TRBD2. Germline-derived CDR1 and CDR2 are MNHEY and SVGEGT. The J segment lost 5 bases and the V segment lost 5 bases, leaving 9 bases of the junction unmatched. The CDR3 has 16 amino acids.

The V call is TRBV11-2, the J call TRBJ1-1; 8 nucleotides line up with TRBD1. The CDR3 extends over 15 amino acids. Trimming at V came to 0 bases and at J to 4 bases, leaving 4 bases not matched to a gene. Per germline, CDR1 SGHAT and CDR2 FQNNGV. DNA of the CDR3: TGTGCCAGCAGCTTAGATCAGGGGGCTAGCACTGAAGCTTTCTTT. It encodes CASSLDQGASTEAFF.

This clone was seen just once. This chain joins TRBV12-2 and TRBJ1-5; the table calls TRBD1, which could not be checked here. TRBV12-2 is marked as a pseudogene. The length of the CDR3 is 17 residues. For the CDR3, the DNA is TGTGCAAGTCGCTTAGTACGTTATATCAGTAGCAATCAGCCCCAGCATTTT. This translates into CASRLVRYISSNQPQHF.

The chain has TRBV7-9 and TRBJ1-4; D is unclear. Trimming removed 1 base from V and 8 bases from J, with 8 bases in between. Germline CDR1 and CDR2: SEHNR and FQNEAQ (reference sequence). CDR3 length: 13 amino acids. The CDR3 DNA reads as TGTGCCAGCAGCTTAGAAGTGAACGAAAAACTGTTTTTT. Protein sequence: CASSLEVNEKLFF.

The sample holds one count of this clone. The genes are TRBV27 and TRBJ1-2, with TRBD1 identical over 7 bases. The germline CDR1 and CDR2 sequences are MNHEY and SMNVEV (reference sequence). The CDR3 runs 15 residues. J was trimmed by 4 bases and V by 4 bases; bases with no gene match: 9. The CDR3 is CASSSTGAHLYGYTF. DNA of the CDR3: TGTGCCAGCAGTTCTACAGGGGCCCACCTCTATGGCTACACCTTC.